This is a list of T cell receptor beta chains from one sample in a study of cytomegalovirus exposure and HLA in healthy donors. This table comes from immunoSEQ multiplex PCR, and its TCRdb copy is limited to in-frame clones, with some not included. The table lists over 70,000 clones, 78% of them singletons. Source material: PBMCs. These receptors were obtained from a male donor in good health and CMV-seropositive. Each CDR3 is given with its conserved first and last residue. The D gene is left open where the match is weak. The listing skips clone size in some rows; elsewhere it reads once, few, many or a size class.

V	D	length	J	size	DNA	CDR3
TRBV28	TRBD1	15	TRBJ1-4	NA	TGTGCCAGCAGTTTTGGCGGGACAGGGGATGAAAAACTGTTTTTT	CASSFGGTGDEKLFF
TRBV5-1	TRBD2	15	TRBJ2-1	NA	TGCGCCAGCAGCCCGGGACTAGCGGGAGGGCATGAGCAGTTCTTC	CASSPGLAGGHEQFF
TRBV28	TRBD1	15	TRBJ1-5	NA	TGTGCCAGCAGTCCAGGGGGGTATAGCAATCAGCCCCAGCATTTT	CASSPGGYSNQPQHF
TRBV5-4	TRBD1	15	TRBJ2-1	NA	TGTGCCAGCAGCACGGGACAGGGGTCCTACAATGAGCAGTTCTTC	CASSTGQGSYNEQFF
TRBV5-4	NA	17	TRBJ2-7	many	TGTGCCAGCAGCCTAACCGGACAGAAAGAGATGCGCTACGAGCAGTACTTC	CASSLTGQKEMRYEQYF
TRBV7-9	TRBD1	15	TRBJ1-2	NA	TGTGCCAGCAGCCCTGCAGGGGGCGGTGGCTATGGCTACACCTTC	CASSPAGGGGYGYTF
TRBV27	NA	15	TRBJ2-3	NA	TGTGCCAGCAGTTCCAGCGGGTTTGGGACAGATACGCAGTATTTT	CASSSSGFGTDTQYF
TRBV28	NA	14	TRBJ1-5	NA	TGTGCCAGCAGTCCTACGGTCGGCAATCAGCCCCAGCATTTT	CASSPTVGNQPQHF
TRBV6-1	TRBD1	19	TRBJ2-5	NA	TGTGCCAGCAGTGCCCGGGACAGGGGGCTTGCGGGCGACCAAGAGACCCAGTACTTC	CASSARDRGLAGDQETQYF
TRBV28	NA	15	TRBJ2-7	NA	TGTGCCAGCAGTATAGATGAGGGCAGATCCTACGAGCAGTACTTC	CASSIDEGRSYEQYF
TRBV5-4	NA	14	TRBJ2-5	NA	TGTGCCAGCAGCTTGGTAACTACCCAAGAGACCCAGTACTTC	CASSLVTTQETQYF
TRBV4-1	TRBD1	17	TRBJ2-4	NA	TGCGCCAGCAGCCCGACCGGGACAGGGGGCTTCGAAAACATTCAGTACTTC	CASSPTGTGGFENIQYF
TRBV9	TRBD1	16	TRBJ2-7	NA	TGTGCCAGCAGCCCCAGAAGGGACAGCAGCTCCTACGAGCAGTACTTC	CASSPRRDSSSYEQYF
TRBV5-4	TRBD2	17	TRBJ2-2	NA	TGTGCCAGCAGCTCGACTAGCGGGAGGGCGTTCACCGGGGAGCTGTTTTTT	CASSSTSGRAFTGELFF
TRBV6-4	TRBD1	15	TRBJ2-3	NA	TGTGCCAGCAGCGCGGGACAGGGGGCAATGGATACGCAGTATTTT	CASSAGQGAMDTQYF
TRBV28	NA	15	TRBJ2-1	NA	TGTGCCAGCAGTTTAACGGGAGCGACCTACAATGAGCAGTTCTTC	CASSLTGATYNEQFF
TRBV6-5	TRBD1	15	TRBJ2-7	NA	TGTGCCAGCAGCTACTCGGGGACAGGGACCTACGAGCAGTACTTC	CASSYSGTGTYEQYF
TRBV4-1	NA	13	TRBJ2-7	NA	TGCGCCAGCAGCCAAGTAACGGCCTACGAGCAGTACTTC	CASSQVTAYEQYF
TRBV6-7	NA	17	TRBJ1-2	NA	TGTGCCAGCAGTTACTCGTGGGCCGGGAGACGGGGCTATGGCTACACCTTC	CASSYSWAGRRGYGYTF
TRBV10-2	NA	14	TRBJ1-3	NA	TGCGCCAGCTCCGGATCAGGCTCTGGAAACACCATATATTTT	CASSGSGSGNTIYF
TRBV6-4	TRBD1	14	TRBJ2-1	NA	TGTGCCAGCAGTCCGGGACAGGGGAGCGATGAGCAGTTCTTC	CASSPGQGSDEQFF
TRBV6-4	NA	14	TRBJ2-3	once	TGTGCCAGCAGTGAAGGGACTAGCACAGATACGCAGTATTTT	CASSEGTSTDTQYF
TRBV13	NA	15	TRBJ2-3	few	TGTGCCAGCAGCTTAGGGTCTCTCGGCACAGATACGCAGTATTTT	CASSLGSLGTDTQYF
TRBV7-9	TRBD2	14	TRBJ2-1	NA	TGTGCCAGCAGCTTACTAGCGGGAGGGATTGAGCAGTTCTTC	CASSLLAGGIEQFF
TRBV29-1	NA	12	TRBJ2-1	NA	TGCAGCGGCCGGGACAACTACAATGAGCAGTTCTTC	CSGRDNYNEQFF
TRBV19	NA	14	TRBJ2-7	NA	TGTGCCAGTAGACCGACAGTTACCACCTACGAGCAGTACTTC	CASRPTVTTYEQYF
TRBV4-1	TRBD1	16	TRBJ1-4	few	TGCGCCAGCAGCCAACTGGGGACAGGCAACGGAGAAAAACTGTTTTTT	CASSQLGTGNGEKLFF
TRBV11-1	NA	14	TRBJ1-1	once	TGTGCCAGCAGCCAGGACAGCGTGAACACTGAAGCTTTCTTT	CASSQDSVNTEAFF
TRBV4-1	TRBD2	16	TRBJ2-7	NA	TGCGCCAGCAGCACGGGAGGGGTAGCGGGAGGGTACGAGCAGTACTTC	CASSTGGVAGGYEQYF
TRBV10-2	NA	13	TRBJ2-7	NA	TGCGCCAGCACCCCTCTAGCCTCCTACGAGCAGTACTTC	CASTPLASYEQYF
TRBV27	NA	17	TRBJ1-5	NA	TGTGCCAGCAGTTTACTTTCGGGGGGAGGTCTAAATCAGCCCCAGCATTTT	CASSLLSGGGLNQPQHF
TRBV5-8	NA	14	TRBJ1-1	NA	TGTGCCAGCAGCGCGGCCCCCGGGGGCACTGAAGCTTTCTTT	CASSAAPGGTEAFF
TRBV30	TRBD2	14	TRBJ2-5	few	TGTGCCTGGAGTGTCACTAGCGGGACCGAGACCCAGTACTTC	CAWSVTSGTETQYF